This is a list of T cell receptor beta chains from one sample in a study of CD4+ T cells in melanoma. Clones were read by immunoSEQ multiplex PCR, and TCRdb kept only the in-frame ones, dropping some. The sample includes just under 10,000 clones, over 60% seen only once; the top ten take about a quarter. Sequenced material: tumor tissue. These TCRs come from a human donor with melanoma. The CDR3 runs from the conserved cysteine through the conserved F or W. Fields, in order: D gene, J gene, clone size, V gene, CDR3 protein, CDR3 DNA. A D gene is named only where the DNA matches it firmly. Clone size is stated in some rows and not others, as once, few, many or a class when expanded.

D: TRBD1
J: TRBJ1-2
size: .
V: TRBV19
CDR3: CASNLDRGYSYGYTF
DNA: TGTGCCAGTAATCTGGACAGGGGATACTCCTATGGCTACACCTTC

D: TRBD1
J: TRBJ2-7
size: few
V: TRBV6-1
CDR3: CASKAGGYEQYF
DNA: TGTGCCAGCAAGGCAGGGGGCTACGAGCAGTACTTC

D: TRBD2
J: TRBJ2-7
size: .
V: TRBV10-2
CDR3: CASSANSGGGEQYF
DNA: TGCGCCAGCAGTGCGAATAGCGGGGGGGGAGAGCAGTACTTC

D: .
J: TRBJ2-4
size: once
V: TRBV4-1
CDR3: CASSQASAGQANIQYF
DNA: TGCGCCAGCAGCCAAGCGTCAGCGGGTCAGGCTAACATTCAGTACTTC

D: TRBD2
J: TRBJ2-1
size: once
V: TRBV7-3
CDR3: CASSPPGLAKSSYNEQFF
DNA: TGTGCCAGCAGCCCGCCAGGACTAGCGAAGAGCTCCTACAATGAGCAGTTCTTC

D: .
J: TRBJ2-3
size: .
V: TRBV2
CDR3: CASRRSSVRTDTQYF
DNA: TGTGCCAGCAGACGCAGCTCTGTGAGGACAGATACGCAGTATTTT

D: .
J: TRBJ2-7
size: .
V: TRBV5-1
CDR3: CASSLDGTSYEQYF
DNA: TGCGCCAGCAGCTTGGACGGCACCTCCTACGAGCAGTACTTC

D: TRBD1
J: TRBJ1-2
size: once
V: TRBV30
CDR3: CAWSEVTGGVVAF
DNA: TGTGCCTGGAGTGAAGTGACAGGGGGCGTTGTGGCCTTC

D: TRBD1
J: TRBJ2-3
size: few
V: TRBV4-1
CDR3: CASSHSGTDTDTQYF
DNA: TGCGCCAGCAGCCATTCCGGGACAGACACAGATACGCAGTATTTT

D: .
J: TRBJ1-1
size: .
V: TRBV4-1
CDR3: CASSLTGLNTEAFF
DNA: TGCGCCAGCAGCCTGACAGGCCTGAACACTGAAGCTTTCTTT

D: .
J: TRBJ2-5
size: few
V: TRBV6-4
CDR3: CASSSDHGETQYF
DNA: TGTGCCAGCAGTTCGGACCACGGGGAGACCCAGTACTTC

D: TRBD1
J: TRBJ1-4
size: .
V: TRBV30
CDR3: CAWSDVTGTGNEKLFF
DNA: TGTGCCTGGAGCGACGTCACCGGGACAGGGAATGAAAAACTGTTTTTT

D: .
J: TRBJ1-3
size: .
V: TRBV30
CDR3: CAWTWRRGNTIYF
DNA: TGTGCCTGGACGTGGAGGCGTGGAAACACCATATATTTT

D: .
J: TRBJ2-3
size: .
V: TRBV7-8
CDR3: CASSPVQADTQYF
DNA: TGTGCCAGCAGCCCAGTTCAGGCAGATACGCAGTATTTT

D: .
J: TRBJ2-1
size: few
V: TRBV19
CDR3: CASSPLGKVYNEQFF
DNA: TGTGCCAGTAGTCCCCTAGGGAAAGTCTACAATGAGCAGTTCTTC

D: TRBD1
J: TRBJ2-3
size: .
V: TRBV6-6
CDR3: CASSSGTGSTDTQYF
DNA: TGTGCCAGCAGTTCCGGGACAGGGAGCACAGATACGCAGTATTTT

D: TRBD2
J: TRBJ2-7
size: once
V: TRBV14
CDR3: CASSQDLGRGGPEQYF
DNA: TGTGCCAGCAGCCAAGATCTTGGACGGGGGGGACCCGAGCAGTACTTC

D: TRBD2
J: TRBJ2-5
size: .
V: TRBV7-2
CDR3: CASSMGLAETQYF
DNA: TGTGCCAGCAGCATGGGACTAGCAGAGACCCAGTACTTC

D: .
J: TRBJ2-2
size: .
V: TRBV7-9
CDR3: CASSFEGPLELFF
DNA: TGTGCCAGCAGCTTCGAGGGACCCCTGGAGCTGTTTTTT

D: .
J: TRBJ2-7
size: once
V: TRBV14
CDR3: CASSWEEIRSRLRYEQYF
DNA: TGTGCCAGCAGCTGGGAAGAGATCCGATCCCGCCTAAGGTACGAGCAGTACTTC

D: .
J: TRBJ1-4
size: medium-sized
V: TRBV9
CDR3: CASSPRVDNEKLFF
DNA: TGTGCCAGCAGCCCCCGGGTCGATAATGAAAAACTGTTTTTT

D: .
J: TRBJ1-6
size: .
V: TRBV7-9
CDR3: CASSAMGGGSPLHF
DNA: TGTGCCAGCAGCGCCATGGGGGGTGGTTCACCCCTCCACTTT

D: .
J: TRBJ2-5
size: .
V: TRBV18
CDR3: CASSPPLGRSQETQYF
DNA: TGTGCCAGCTCACCACCCCTCGGCAGATCCCAAGAGACCCAGTACTTC

D: TRBD2
J: TRBJ2-5
size: .
V: TRBV9
CDR3: CASSASGAETQYF
DNA: TGTGCCAGCAGCGCTAGCGGGGCGGAGACCCAGTACTTC

D: TRBD1
J: TRBJ2-1
size: .
V: TRBV6-1
CDR3: CASQTRRQGTRQFF
DNA: TGTGCCAGCCAAACCCGGAGACAGGGGACGCGGCAGTTCTTC

D: .
J: TRBJ1-1
size: .
V: TRBV5-1
CDR3: CASSLVPGAEAFF
DNA: TGCGCCAGCAGCTTGGTCCCCGGGGCTGAAGCTTTCTTT

D: .
J: TRBJ2-2
size: few
V: TRBV10-1
CDR3: CASSESGTGELFF
DNA: TGCGCCAGCAGTGAGTCGGGGACCGGGGAGCTGTTTTTT

D: TRBD2
J: TRBJ2-3
size: few
V: TRBV5-8
CDR3: CASSQPGLAGGRDTQYF
DNA: TGTGCCAGCAGCCAGCCGGGACTAGCGGGGGGAAGAGATACGCAGTATTTT

D: .
J: TRBJ1-3
size: few
V: TRBV29-1
CDR3: CSVLKSSGNTIYF
DNA: TGCAGCGTTTTAAAAAGCTCTGGAAACACCATATATTTT

D: .
J: TRBJ2-1
size: .
V: TRBV5-5
CDR3: CASSLELQSSYNEQFF
DNA: TGTGCCAGCAGCTTGGAGTTGCAGAGCTCCTACAATGAGCAGTTCTTC

D: .
J: TRBJ2-3
size: .
V: TRBV15
CDR3: CATSRDPQGHTQYF
DNA: TGTGCCACCAGCAGAGACCCGCAGGGCCATACGCAGTATTTT

D: .
J: TRBJ1-1
size: .
V: TRBV5-1
CDR3: CASSLLGLNTEAFF
DNA: TGCGCCAGCAGCTTGTTGGGGTTGAACACTGAAGCTTTCTTT

D: .
J: TRBJ1-1
size: .
V: TRBV9
CDR3: CASSVKGANTEAFF
DNA: TGTGCCAGCAGCGTCAAGGGTGCGAACACTGAAGCTTTCTTT

D: .
J: TRBJ1-1
size: .
V: TRBV30
CDR3: CAWSVGGLMNTEAFF
DNA: TGTGCCTGGAGTGTAGGTGGGTTAATGAACACTGAAGCTTTCTTT

D: TRBD2
J: TRBJ2-1
size: .
V: TRBV5-1
CDR3: CASSSASGDEYEQFF
DNA: TGCGCCAGCAGCTCGGCTAGCGGGGACGAGTATGAGCAGTTCTTC

D: .
J: TRBJ2-4
size: .
V: TRBV5-1
CDR3: CASSPGGPQGNIQYF
DNA: TGCGCCAGCAGCCCAGGGGGGCCACAGGGAAACATTCAGTACTTC

D: .
J: TRBJ1-2
size: medium-sized
V: TRBV4-1
CDR3: CASSQFSVGGYGYTF
DNA: TGCGCCAGCAGCCAATTTTCGGTGGGGGGCTATGGCTACACCTTC

D: .
J: TRBJ2-5
size: medium-sized
V: TRBV19
CDR3: CASSISDLKQETQYF
DNA: TGTGCCAGTAGTATCTCGGATCTAAAACAAGAGACCCAGTACTTC